This TCR beta chain was sequenced for a study of STAT5B mutations in CD4+ large granular lymphocyte leukemia. This CDR3 is built from 15 residues. V shed 5 bases and J 6 bases; nucleotides not matched to a gene: 7. From germline, CDR1 is MNHNS and CDR2 SASEGT. The protocol was immunoSEQ multiplex PCR, while the TCRdb copy is restricted to in-frame clones and leaves out a portion. The repertoire includes 40,000 to 55,000 clones, approximately 83% of them detected once, and more than 0.3% sits in the top ten. This sequence was found in a human donor in good health. Sequenced input: CD4+ T cells from blood buffy coats. V and J are TRBV6-1 and TRBJ1-5, with 10 nucleotides matching TRBD1. Here the CDR3 reads CASSSQGTGVQPQHF. CDR3 DNA sequence: TGTGCCAGCAGTTCCCAGGGGACAGGGGTTCAGCCCCAGCATTTT.